Listed below are T cell receptor beta chains from one sample, sequenced in a study of blood T cell repertoires in COVID-19. Profiled with immunoSEQ multiplex PCR; TCRdb holds only in-frame clones, not every one. The profile shows hundreds of thousands of clones, around 85% of them singletons. Source material: PBMCs or T cells enriched from blood (not recorded which). The receptors shown here come from a young man who had recovered from COVID-19. Each CDR3 is given with its conserved first and last residue. Each record gives: J gene, clone size, V gene, D gene, CDR3 protein, CDR3 DNA. The D gene is left open where the match is weak. Expanded clones get a size class; other rows say once, few or many, or leave the size out.

>TRBJ1-4|.|TRBV30|.
CAWSLPGDLAANEKLFF
TGTGCCTGGAGCCTGCCGGGGGACCTCGCGGCTAATGAAAAACTGTTTTTT
>TRBJ2-1|.|TRBV7-2|.
CASSLAYYSNEQFF
TGTGCCAGCAGCTTAGCGTACTACTCCAATGAGCAGTTCTTC
>TRBJ2-1|.|TRBV15|TRBD2
CATTPRGNRLAASSYNEQFF
TGTGCCACAACCCCCCGAGGCAACCGTCTAGCGGCAAGCTCCTACAATGAGCAGTTCTTC
>TRBJ1-1|.|TRBV6-1|TRBD1
CASSEMDRGRVSRTEAFF
TGTGCCAGCAGTGAGATGGACAGGGGGCGCGTCAGCCGCACTGAAGCTTTCTTT
>TRBJ2-7|.|TRBV24-1|TRBD1
CATSDRDRVREQYF
TGTGCCACCAGTGATCGGGACAGGGTGCGCGAGCAGTACTTC
>TRBJ1-6|.|TRBV5-6|.
CASSPGFGSYNSPLHF
TGTGCCAGCAGCCCGGGGTTCGGCTCCTATAATTCACCCCTCCACTTT
>TRBJ1-3|once|TRBV9|.
CASSADSGGTGNTIYF
TGTGCCAGCAGCGCCGACTCGGGTGGAACTGGAAACACCATATATTTT
>TRBJ2-7|.|TRBV5-1|.
CASSPRGVVYEQYF
TGCGCCAGCAGCCCCAGGGGAGTAGTGTACGAGCAGTACTTC
>TRBJ2-5|once|TRBV5-6|.
CASSLVSAQETQYF
TGTGCCAGCAGCTTGGTTAGCGCGCAAGAGACCCAGTACTTC
>TRBJ2-3|.|TRBV9|TRBD1
CASSVGGTGLNTQYF
TGTGCCAGCAGCGTAGGGGGGACAGGGTTGAATACGCAGTATTTT
>TRBJ2-7|.|TRBV20-1|TRBD1
CSAGTGAKQYF
TGCAGTGCTGGAACAGGGGCCAAGCAGTACTTC
>TRBJ1-5|.|TRBV30|TRBD1
CAWSQSGGGQPQHF
TGTGCCTGGAGCCAGTCAGGGGGCGGTCAGCCCCAGCATTTT
>TRBJ2-2|few|TRBV9|.
CASSRTVNTGELFF
TGTGCCAGCAGCAGGACAGTGAACACCGGGGAGCTGTTTTTT
>TRBJ1-2|.|TRBV2|.
CASSEVTVGGYTF
TGTGCCAGCAGTGAAGTGACAGTGGGTGGCTACACCTTC
>TRBJ1-4|.|TRBV4-1|TRBD1
CASSGQGTTNEKLFF
TGCGCCAGCAGTGGACAGGGAACAACTAATGAAAAACTGTTTTTT
>TRBJ2-1|.|TRBV7-7|TRBD1
CASSHRGAPYNEQFF
TGTGCTAGCAGCCACAGGGGGGCCCCCTACAATGAGCAGTTCTTC
>TRBJ1-1|.|TRBV27|.
CASSLSGVRGVTEAFF
TGTGCCAGCAGTTTATCCGGGGTCCGGGGGGTCACTGAAGCTTTCTTT
>TRBJ1-6|few|TRBV7-2|.
CASSLGASVNSPLHF
TGTGCCAGCAGCTTAGGGGCCTCTGTTAATTCACCCCTCCACTTT
>TRBJ2-1|.|TRBV5-6|.
CASTPRGSYNEQFF
TGTGCCAGCACCCCTCGGGGCTCCTACAATGAGCAGTTCTTC
>TRBJ2-1|.|TRBV6-4|.
CASSDSGQVRFF
TGTGCCAGCAGTGACTCTGGGCAGGTTCGGTTCTTC
>TRBJ2-5|.|TRBV5-1|TRBD2
CASQQNSGGQETQYF
TGCGCCAGCCAGCAAAACAGCGGGGGACAAGAGACCCAGTACTTC
>TRBJ1-1|.|TRBV7-2|.
CASSPRNRVLNTEAFF
TGTGCCAGCAGCCCTAGAAACAGGGTTCTGAACACTGAAGCTTTCTTT
>TRBJ2-1|.|TRBV20-1|.
CSVGYNEQFF
TGCAGTGTCGGGTACAATGAGCAGTTCTTC
>TRBJ2-7|.|TRBV25-1|.
CASSESDRSGKQYF
TGTGCCAGCAGTGAATCCGATCGCTCGGGGAAGCAGTACTTC
>TRBJ1-6|.|TRBV5-1|TRBD1
CASSYSGGSNSPLHF
TGCGCCAGCAGCTACTCAGGGGGAAGTAATTCACCCCTCCACTTT
>TRBJ2-3|.|TRBV2|TRBD2
CASERGVSDTQYF
TGTGCCAGCGAACGGGGGGTTAGCGATACGCAGTATTTT
>TRBJ1-5|.|TRBV5-1|TRBD1
CASSTDGQGNQPQHF
TGCGCCAGCAGCACGGATGGACAGGGGAATCAGCCCCAGCATTTT
>TRBJ1-4|.|TRBV27|TRBD1
CASSLFFGGTGTEKLFF
TGTGCCAGCAGTTTATTTTTTGGTGGGACAGGTACAGAAAAACTGTTTTTT
>TRBJ1-1|.|TRBV6-2/TRBV6-3|.
CASSRQGFNTEAFF
TGTGCCAGCAGTCGTCAGGGTTTCAACACTGAAGCTTTCTTT
>TRBJ1-2|.|TRBV7-2|.
CASSLAFTGHGYTF
TGTGCCAGCAGCTTAGCGTTCACAGGCCATGGCTACACCTTC
>TRBJ2-1|few|TRBV7-7|TRBD1
CASSSTYRGEQFF
TGTGCTAGCAGCTCGACGTACAGGGGAGAGCAGTTCTTC
>TRBJ2-1|.|TRBV24-1|TRBD1
CATSDSGTGYNEQFF
TGTGCCACCAGTGATTCAGGGACAGGGTACAATGAGCAGTTCTTC
>TRBJ2-7|.|TRBV7-8|TRBD1
CASSLETGITSYEQYF
TGTGCCAGCAGCTTAGAGACAGGGATCACCTCCTACGAGCAGTACTTC
>TRBJ2-7|.|TRBV6-2/TRBV6-3|.
CASSWFRVNEQYF
TGTGCCAGCAGTTGGTTTCGGGTCAACGAGCAGTACTTC
>TRBJ1-6|.|TRBV4-2|.
CASSQGGRTNSPLHF
TGTGCCAGCAGCCAAGGTGGGCGAACTAATTCACCCCTCCACTTT
>TRBJ1-2|.|TRBV2|TRBD1
CASRRDSNNYGYTF
TGTGCCAGCAGGAGGGACAGTAATAACTATGGCTACACCTTC
>TRBJ2-7|.|TRBV5-5|.
CASSPSNRGFYEQYF
TGTGCCAGCAGCCCCTCAAACAGAGGGTTCTACGAGCAGTACTTC
>TRBJ1-1|.|TRBV11-2|.
CASSLRDTEAFF
TGTGCCAGCAGCCTGAGGGACACTGAAGCTTTCTTT
>TRBJ1-2|.|TRBV14|.
CASSQEWQGLHGYTF
TGTGCCAGCAGCCAAGAATGGCAGGGTCTGCATGGCTACACCTTC
>TRBJ2-2|.|TRBV11-1|TRBD1
CASSEDRVNTGELFF
TGTGCCAGCAGCGAAGACAGGGTGAACACCGGGGAGCTGTTTTTT
>TRBJ1-6|.|TRBV5-1|.
CASSSEGSPLHF
TGCGCCAGCAGCTCCGAGGGATCACCCCTCCACTTT
>TRBJ2-3|.|TRBV2|TRBD2
CASRPAGGQDTQYF
TGTGCCAGCAGGCCAGCGGGGGGACAAGATACGCAGTATTTT
>TRBJ2-7|.|TRBV29-1|.
CSASLGGYEQYF
TGCAGCGCCTCTTTAGGAGGGTACGAGCAGTACTTC
>TRBJ1-2|.|TRBV14|.
CASSQLRGPYGYTF
TGTGCCAGCAGCCAACTCAGGGGACCCTATGGCTACACCTTC
>TRBJ2-1|.|TRBV7-3|.
CASSSRGGKGGRDEQFF
TGTGCCAGCAGCTCTAGGGGAGGGAAGGGGGGCCGAGATGAGCAGTTCTTC
>TRBJ2-1|.|TRBV7-9|.
CASSFPGWTVYNEQFF
TGTGCCAGCAGCTTTCCGGGCTGGACAGTCTACAATGAGCAGTTCTTC
>TRBJ1-1|once|TRBV5-1|TRBD1
CASSGGTGMNTEAFF
TGCGCCAGCAGCGGGGGGACAGGGATGAACACTGAAGCTTTCTTT
>TRBJ2-2|many|TRBV19|TRBD2
CASSMGAGGYTGELFF
TGTGCCAGTAGTATGGGTGCGGGGGGGTACACCGGGGAGCTGTTTTTT
>TRBJ1-6|.|TRBV7-9|.
CASSLDSVYNSPLHF
TGTGCCAGCAGCTTGGACAGCGTCTATAATTCACCCCTCCACTTT
>TRBJ1-1|.|TRBV7-2|.
CASSLGREDPRAFF
TGTGCCAGCAGCTTAGGTAGGGAGGATCCGAGGGCTTTCTTT